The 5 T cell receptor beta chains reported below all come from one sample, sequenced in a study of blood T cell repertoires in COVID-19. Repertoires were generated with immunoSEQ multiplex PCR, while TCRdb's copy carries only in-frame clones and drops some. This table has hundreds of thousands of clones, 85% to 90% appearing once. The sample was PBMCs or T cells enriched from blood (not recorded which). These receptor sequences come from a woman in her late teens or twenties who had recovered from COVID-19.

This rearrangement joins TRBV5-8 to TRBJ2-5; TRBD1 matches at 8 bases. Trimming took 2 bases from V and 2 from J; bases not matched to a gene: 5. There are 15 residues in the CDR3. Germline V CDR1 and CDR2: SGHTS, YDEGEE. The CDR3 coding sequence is TGTGCCAGCAGCTTAGGGACAGGAAAACAAGAGACCCAGTACTTC. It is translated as CASSLGTGKQETQYF.

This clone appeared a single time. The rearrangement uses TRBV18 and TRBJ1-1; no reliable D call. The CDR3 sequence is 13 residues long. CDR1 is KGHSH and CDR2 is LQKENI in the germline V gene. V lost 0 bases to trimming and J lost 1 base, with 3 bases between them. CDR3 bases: TGTGCCAGCTCACCACCCGGGAACACTGAAGCTTTCTTT. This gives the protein CASSPPGNTEAFF. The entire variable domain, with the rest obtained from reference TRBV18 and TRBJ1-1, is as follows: NAGVMQNPRHLVRRRGQEARLRCSPMKGHSHVYWYRQLPEEGLKFMVYLQKENIIDESGMPKERFSAEFPKEGPSILRIQQVVRGDSAAYFCASSPPGNTEAFFGQGTRLTVV.

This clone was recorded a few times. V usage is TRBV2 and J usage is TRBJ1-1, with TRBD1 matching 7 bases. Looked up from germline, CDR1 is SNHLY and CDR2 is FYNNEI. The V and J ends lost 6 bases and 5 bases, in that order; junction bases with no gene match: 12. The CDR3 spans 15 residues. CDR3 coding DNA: TGTGCCAGCAGCGGGACAGTCGGGCAGTGGACTGAAGCTTTCTTT. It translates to CASSGTVGQWTEAFF.

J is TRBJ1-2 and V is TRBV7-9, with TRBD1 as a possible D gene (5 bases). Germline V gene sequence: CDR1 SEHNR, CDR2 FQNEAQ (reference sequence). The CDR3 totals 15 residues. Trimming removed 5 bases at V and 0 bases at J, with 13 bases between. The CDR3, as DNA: TGTGCCAGCAGCCCACAGGCAGGACCTAACTATGGCTACACCTTC. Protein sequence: CASSPQAGPNYGYTF.

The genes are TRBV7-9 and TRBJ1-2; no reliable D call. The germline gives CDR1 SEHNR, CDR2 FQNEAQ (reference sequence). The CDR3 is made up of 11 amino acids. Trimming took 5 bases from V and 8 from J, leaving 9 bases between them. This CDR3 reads CASSLAGGYTF. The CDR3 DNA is TGTGCCAGCAGCCTGGCAGGCGGCTACACCTTC.